Given below is one T cell receptor beta chain in context. Its antigen is as yet unknown. Repertoires were generated with immunoSEQ multiplex PCR, while TCRdb's copy carries only in-frame clones and drops some. The sample contains 100,000 to 150,000 clones, more than 75% of which appear only once. The data originate from a study of radiation and T cells in renal cell carcinoma. Findings and limits, study-wide: In blood, top tumor clones expanded by 2 weeks, shrinking by 4.

The time point was: blood 2 weeks post-SBRT. Treatment in this sample: 15 Gy SBRT to primary tumor, nephrectomy 4 weeks later. Radiation-treated patients gave blood at baseline, week 2 and week 4. This renal cell carcinoma was of the clear cell type. This specimen consisted of blood, obtained from a patient whose treatment included radiotherapy and nephrectomy. The TCR originated in a woman in her 70s with renal cell carcinoma.

The DNA for the CDR3 is TGCGCCAGCACACCCAGCCCCGGAGTTAATGAGCAGTTCTTC. It specifies CASTPSPGVNEQFF. The genes are TRBV5-1 and TRBJ2-1; D call uncertain. The germline V gene has CDR1 SGHRS and CDR2 YFSETQ. The length of the CDR3 is 14 residues. Trimming shortened V by 6 bases and J by 7 bases, and 17 bases separated the two germline ends.